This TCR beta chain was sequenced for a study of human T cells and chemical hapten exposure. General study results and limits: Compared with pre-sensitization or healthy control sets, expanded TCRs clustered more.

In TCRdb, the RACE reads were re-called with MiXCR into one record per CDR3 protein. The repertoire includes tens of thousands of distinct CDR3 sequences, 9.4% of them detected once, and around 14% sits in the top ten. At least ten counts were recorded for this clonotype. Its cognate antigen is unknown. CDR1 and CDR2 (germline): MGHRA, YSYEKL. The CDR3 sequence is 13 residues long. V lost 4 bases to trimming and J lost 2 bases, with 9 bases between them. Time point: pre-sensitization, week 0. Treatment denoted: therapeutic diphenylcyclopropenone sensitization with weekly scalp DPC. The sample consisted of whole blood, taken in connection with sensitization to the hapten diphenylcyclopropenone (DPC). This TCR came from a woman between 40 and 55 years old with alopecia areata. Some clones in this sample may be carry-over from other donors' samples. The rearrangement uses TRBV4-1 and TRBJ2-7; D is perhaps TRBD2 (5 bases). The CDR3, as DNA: TGCGCCAGCAGCCGCATCGGGGCCTACGAGCAGTACTTC. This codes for CASSRIGAYEQYF.